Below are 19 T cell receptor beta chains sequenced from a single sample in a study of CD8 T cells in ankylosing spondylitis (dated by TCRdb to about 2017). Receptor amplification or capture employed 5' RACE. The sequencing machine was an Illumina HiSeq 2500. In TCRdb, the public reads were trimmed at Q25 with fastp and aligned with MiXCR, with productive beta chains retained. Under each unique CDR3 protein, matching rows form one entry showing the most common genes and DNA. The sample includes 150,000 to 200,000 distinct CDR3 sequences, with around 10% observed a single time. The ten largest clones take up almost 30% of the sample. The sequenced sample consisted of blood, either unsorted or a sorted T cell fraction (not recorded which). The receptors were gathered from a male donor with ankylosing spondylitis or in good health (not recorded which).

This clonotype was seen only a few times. Here the CDR3 DNA reads TGTGCCAGCACCCTCGGGGCGGGGGGGACAGATACGCAGTATTTT. It translates to CASTLGAGGTDTQYF. The rearrangement joins TRBV12-3 or TRBV12-4 to TRBJ2-3; TRBD2 matches at 9 bases. The CDR3 sequence is 15 residues long. After removal of 7 bases from V and 3 bases from J, the junction contained 8 bases not matched to a gene.

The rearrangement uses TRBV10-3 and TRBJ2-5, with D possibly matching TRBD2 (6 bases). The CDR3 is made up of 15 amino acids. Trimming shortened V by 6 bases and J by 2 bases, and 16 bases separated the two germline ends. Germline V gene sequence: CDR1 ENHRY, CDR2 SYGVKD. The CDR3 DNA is TGTGCCATCAGCGCAACCGGGACTCCACAAGAGACCCAGTACTTC. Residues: CAISATGTPQETQYF.

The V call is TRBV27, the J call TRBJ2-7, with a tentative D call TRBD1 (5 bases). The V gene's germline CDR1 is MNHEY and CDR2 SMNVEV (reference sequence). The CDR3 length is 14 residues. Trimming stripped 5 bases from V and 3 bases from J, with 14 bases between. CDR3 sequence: CASSPPGHFYEQYF. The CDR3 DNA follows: TGTGCCAGCAGTCCCCCCGGACATTTCTACGAGCAGTACTTC.

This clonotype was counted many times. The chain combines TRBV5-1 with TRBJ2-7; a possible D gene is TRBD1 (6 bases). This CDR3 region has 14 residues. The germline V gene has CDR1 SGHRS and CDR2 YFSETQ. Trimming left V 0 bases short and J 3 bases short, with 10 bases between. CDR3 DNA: TGCGCCAGCAGCTTGGACCAGGGGAACTACGAGCAGTACTTC. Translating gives CASSLDQGNYEQYF.

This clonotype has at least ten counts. CDR3 bases: TGCGCCAGCATGCTAAGACCCGGGAGCTACGAGCAGTACTTC. Translated: CASMLRPGSYEQYF. This chain links TRBV5-1 with TRBJ2-7; D might be TRBD2 (6 bases). Germline V CDR1 and CDR2: SGHRS, YFSETQ. CDR3 size: 14 residues. Between the trimmed V and J ends, which lost 6 bases and 3 bases, there was a span of 16 bases.

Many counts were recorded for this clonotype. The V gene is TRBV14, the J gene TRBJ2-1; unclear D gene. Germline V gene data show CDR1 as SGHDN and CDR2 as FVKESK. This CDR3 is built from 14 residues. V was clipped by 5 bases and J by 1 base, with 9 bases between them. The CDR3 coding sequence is TGTGCCAGCAGCAGGACGGCTTCCTACAATGAGCAGTTCTTC. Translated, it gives CASSRTASYNEQFF.

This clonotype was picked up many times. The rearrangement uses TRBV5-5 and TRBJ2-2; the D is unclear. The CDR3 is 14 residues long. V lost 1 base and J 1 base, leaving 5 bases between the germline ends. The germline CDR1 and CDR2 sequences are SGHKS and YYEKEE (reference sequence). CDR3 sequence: CASSLTLNTGELFF. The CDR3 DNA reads TGTGCCAGCAGCTTGACACTGAACACCGGGGAGCTGTTTTTT.

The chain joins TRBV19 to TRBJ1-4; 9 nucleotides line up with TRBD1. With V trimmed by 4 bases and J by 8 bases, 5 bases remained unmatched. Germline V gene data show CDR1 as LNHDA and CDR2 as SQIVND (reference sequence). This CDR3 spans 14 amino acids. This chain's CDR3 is CASSSTGGDEKLFF. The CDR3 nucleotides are TGTGCCAGTAGTAGTACAGGGGGCGACGAAAAACTGTTTTTT.

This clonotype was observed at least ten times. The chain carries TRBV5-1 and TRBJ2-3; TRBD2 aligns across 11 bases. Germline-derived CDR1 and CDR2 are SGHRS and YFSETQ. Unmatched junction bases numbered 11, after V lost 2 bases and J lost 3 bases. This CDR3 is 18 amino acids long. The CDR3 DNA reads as TGCGCCAGCAGCTTCTATAGCGGGAGGGCCTCTAAGACAGATACGCAGTATTTT. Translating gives CASSFYSGRASKTDTQYF. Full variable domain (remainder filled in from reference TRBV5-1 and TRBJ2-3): KAGVTQTPRYLIKTRGQQVTLSCSPISGHRSVSWYQQTPGQGLQFLFEYFSETQRNKGNFPGRFSGRQFSNSRSEMNVSTLELGDSALYLCASSFYSGRASKTDTQYFGPGTRLTVL.

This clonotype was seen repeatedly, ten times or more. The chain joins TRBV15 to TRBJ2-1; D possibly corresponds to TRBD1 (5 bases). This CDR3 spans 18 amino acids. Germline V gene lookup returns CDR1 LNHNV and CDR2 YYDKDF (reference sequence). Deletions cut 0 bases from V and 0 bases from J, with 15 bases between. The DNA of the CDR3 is TGTGCCACCAGCAGAGAAGGGGTTGGCGTTAGCTCCTACAATGAGCAGTTCTTC. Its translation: CATSREGVGVSSYNEQFF.

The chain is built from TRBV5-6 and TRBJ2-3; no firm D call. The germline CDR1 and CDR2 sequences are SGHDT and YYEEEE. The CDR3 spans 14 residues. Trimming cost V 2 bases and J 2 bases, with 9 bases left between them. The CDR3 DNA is TGTGCCAGCAGCTTCTCACACCACACAGATACGCAGTATTTT. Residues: CASSFSHHTDTQYF.

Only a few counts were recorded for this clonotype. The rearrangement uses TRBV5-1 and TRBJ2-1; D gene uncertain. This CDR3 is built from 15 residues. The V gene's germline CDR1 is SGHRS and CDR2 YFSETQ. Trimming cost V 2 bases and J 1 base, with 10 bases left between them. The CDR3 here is CASSFLGGSYNEQFF. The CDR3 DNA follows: TGCGCCAGCAGCTTCCTAGGTGGGTCCTACAATGAGCAGTTCTTC.

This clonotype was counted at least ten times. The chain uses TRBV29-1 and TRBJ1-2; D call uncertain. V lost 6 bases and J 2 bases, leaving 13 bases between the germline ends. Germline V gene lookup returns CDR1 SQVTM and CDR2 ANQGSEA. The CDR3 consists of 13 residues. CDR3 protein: CSVLDSVNYGYTF. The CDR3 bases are TGCAGCGTATTGGACTCAGTGAACTATGGCTACACCTTC.

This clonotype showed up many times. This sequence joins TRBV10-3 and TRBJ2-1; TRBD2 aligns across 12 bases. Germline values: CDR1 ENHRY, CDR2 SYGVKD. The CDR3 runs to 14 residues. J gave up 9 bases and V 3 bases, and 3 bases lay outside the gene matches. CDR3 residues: CAISDWTSGAEQFF. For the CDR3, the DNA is TGTGCCATCAGTGACTGGACTAGCGGGGCTGAGCAGTTCTTC.

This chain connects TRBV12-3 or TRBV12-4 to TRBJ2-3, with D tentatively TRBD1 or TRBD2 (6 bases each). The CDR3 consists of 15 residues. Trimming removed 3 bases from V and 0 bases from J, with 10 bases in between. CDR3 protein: CASSLRGTSTDTQYF. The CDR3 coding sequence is TGTGCCAGCAGTTTGAGGGGGACTAGCACAGATACGCAGTATTTT.

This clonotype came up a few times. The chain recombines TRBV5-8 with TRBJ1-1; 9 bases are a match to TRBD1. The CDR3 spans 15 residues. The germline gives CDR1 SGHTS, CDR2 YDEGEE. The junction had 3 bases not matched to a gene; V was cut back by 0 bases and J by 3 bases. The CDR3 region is CASSLDTGGYTEAFF. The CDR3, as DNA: TGTGCCAGCAGCTTGGACACAGGGGGCTACACTGAAGCTTTCTTT.

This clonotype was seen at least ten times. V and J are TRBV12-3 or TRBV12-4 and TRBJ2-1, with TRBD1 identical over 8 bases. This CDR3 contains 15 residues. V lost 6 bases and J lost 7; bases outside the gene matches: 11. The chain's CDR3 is CASSSRGTGVNEQFF. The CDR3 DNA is TGTGCCAGCAGCTCTCGGGGGACAGGAGTTAATGAGCAGTTCTTC.

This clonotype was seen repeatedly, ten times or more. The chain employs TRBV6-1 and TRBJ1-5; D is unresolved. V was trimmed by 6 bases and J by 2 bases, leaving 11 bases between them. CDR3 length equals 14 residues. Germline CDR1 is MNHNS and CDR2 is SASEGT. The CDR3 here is CASSPGEGNQPQHF. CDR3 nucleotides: TGTGCCAGCAGCCCCGGGGAGGGCAATCAGCCCCAGCATTTT.

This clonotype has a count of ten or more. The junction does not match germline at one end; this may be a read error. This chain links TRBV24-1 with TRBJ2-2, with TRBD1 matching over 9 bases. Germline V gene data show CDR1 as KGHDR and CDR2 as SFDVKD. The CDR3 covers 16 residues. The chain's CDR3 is CATRDWGQGRTGELFF. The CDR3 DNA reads TGTGCCACCAGGGATTGGGGACAGGGTCGAACCGGGGAGCTGTTTTTT.